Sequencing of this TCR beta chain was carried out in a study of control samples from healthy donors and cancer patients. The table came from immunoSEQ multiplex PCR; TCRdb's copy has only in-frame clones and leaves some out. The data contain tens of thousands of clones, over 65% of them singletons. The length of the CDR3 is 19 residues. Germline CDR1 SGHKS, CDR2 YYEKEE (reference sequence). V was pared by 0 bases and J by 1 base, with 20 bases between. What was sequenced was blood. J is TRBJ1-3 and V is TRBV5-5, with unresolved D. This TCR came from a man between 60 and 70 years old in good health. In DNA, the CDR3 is TGTGCCAGCAGCTTGGGTTGGCGAAGGGCTGAGATTTCTGGAAACACCATATATTTT. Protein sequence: CASSLGWRRAEISGNTIYF.